This is a list of T cell receptor beta chains from one sample in a study of blood T cell repertoires in COVID-19. Assay used: immunoSEQ multiplex PCR; TCRdb lists only in-frame clones, some missing. The table includes 200,000 to 300,000 clones, 87% detected once. The material sequenced was peripheral blood. Source of these receptors: a woman aged 45-59 years with acute or convalescent COVID-19. Both conserved end residues are trimmed from each CDR3. Each record gives: V gene, CDR3 protein.

V gene: TRBV2; CDR3 protein: ASNLWENETQY
V gene: TRBV9; CDR3 protein: ASSVLAGGKFGTDTQY
V gene: TRBV2; CDR3 protein: ASSGDRKSYNSPLH
V gene: TRBV28; CDR3 protein: ASRRDRETQY
V gene: TRBV30; CDR3 protein: AWRDNTDTQY
V gene: TRBV30; CDR3 protein: AWTRDSSPLH
V gene: TRBV28; CDR3 protein: ASRRTSGGVYEQY
V gene: TRBV28; CDR3 protein: ASIRVQKNTEAF
V gene: TRBV5-1; CDR3 protein: ASSKGGRISMNTEAF
V gene: TRBV18; CDR3 protein: ASSPISGANTGELF
V gene: TRBV2; CDR3 protein: ASSEALDSNTGELF
V gene: TRBV3-1/TRBV3-2; CDR3 protein: ASSQFLETQY
V gene: TRBV5-1; CDR3 protein: ASSPLPEGAQY
V gene: TRBV7-2; CDR3 protein: ASSFIGVRKLF
V gene: TRBV7-9; CDR3 protein: ASRTGLAGIRNEQF
V gene: TRBV3-1/TRBV3-2; CDR3 protein: ASSQVGGTGITGELF
V gene: TRBV5-1; CDR3 protein: ASSLGGQGNSPLH
V gene: TRBV5-1; CDR3 protein: ASSLSGLAGADTQY
V gene: TRBV5-4; CDR3 protein: ASSGDYEQY
V gene: TRBV14; CDR3 protein: ASSQHRGDYGYT
V gene: TRBV2; CDR3 protein: ASSLRGVPPNEQF
V gene: TRBV5-4; CDR3 protein: ASSLGGTRADTQY
V gene: TRBV5-6; CDR3 protein: ASSSTGGTNEKLF
V gene: TRBV4-2; CDR3 protein: ASSQVRSGLGFSGANVLT
V gene: TRBV19; CDR3 protein: ASSMTSGDSETQY
V gene: TRBV10-3; CDR3 protein: ATATGGDEQF
V gene: TRBV10-3; CDR3 protein: AISESGDTEAF
V gene: TRBV21-1; CDR3 protein: ASSIPDREPYEQY